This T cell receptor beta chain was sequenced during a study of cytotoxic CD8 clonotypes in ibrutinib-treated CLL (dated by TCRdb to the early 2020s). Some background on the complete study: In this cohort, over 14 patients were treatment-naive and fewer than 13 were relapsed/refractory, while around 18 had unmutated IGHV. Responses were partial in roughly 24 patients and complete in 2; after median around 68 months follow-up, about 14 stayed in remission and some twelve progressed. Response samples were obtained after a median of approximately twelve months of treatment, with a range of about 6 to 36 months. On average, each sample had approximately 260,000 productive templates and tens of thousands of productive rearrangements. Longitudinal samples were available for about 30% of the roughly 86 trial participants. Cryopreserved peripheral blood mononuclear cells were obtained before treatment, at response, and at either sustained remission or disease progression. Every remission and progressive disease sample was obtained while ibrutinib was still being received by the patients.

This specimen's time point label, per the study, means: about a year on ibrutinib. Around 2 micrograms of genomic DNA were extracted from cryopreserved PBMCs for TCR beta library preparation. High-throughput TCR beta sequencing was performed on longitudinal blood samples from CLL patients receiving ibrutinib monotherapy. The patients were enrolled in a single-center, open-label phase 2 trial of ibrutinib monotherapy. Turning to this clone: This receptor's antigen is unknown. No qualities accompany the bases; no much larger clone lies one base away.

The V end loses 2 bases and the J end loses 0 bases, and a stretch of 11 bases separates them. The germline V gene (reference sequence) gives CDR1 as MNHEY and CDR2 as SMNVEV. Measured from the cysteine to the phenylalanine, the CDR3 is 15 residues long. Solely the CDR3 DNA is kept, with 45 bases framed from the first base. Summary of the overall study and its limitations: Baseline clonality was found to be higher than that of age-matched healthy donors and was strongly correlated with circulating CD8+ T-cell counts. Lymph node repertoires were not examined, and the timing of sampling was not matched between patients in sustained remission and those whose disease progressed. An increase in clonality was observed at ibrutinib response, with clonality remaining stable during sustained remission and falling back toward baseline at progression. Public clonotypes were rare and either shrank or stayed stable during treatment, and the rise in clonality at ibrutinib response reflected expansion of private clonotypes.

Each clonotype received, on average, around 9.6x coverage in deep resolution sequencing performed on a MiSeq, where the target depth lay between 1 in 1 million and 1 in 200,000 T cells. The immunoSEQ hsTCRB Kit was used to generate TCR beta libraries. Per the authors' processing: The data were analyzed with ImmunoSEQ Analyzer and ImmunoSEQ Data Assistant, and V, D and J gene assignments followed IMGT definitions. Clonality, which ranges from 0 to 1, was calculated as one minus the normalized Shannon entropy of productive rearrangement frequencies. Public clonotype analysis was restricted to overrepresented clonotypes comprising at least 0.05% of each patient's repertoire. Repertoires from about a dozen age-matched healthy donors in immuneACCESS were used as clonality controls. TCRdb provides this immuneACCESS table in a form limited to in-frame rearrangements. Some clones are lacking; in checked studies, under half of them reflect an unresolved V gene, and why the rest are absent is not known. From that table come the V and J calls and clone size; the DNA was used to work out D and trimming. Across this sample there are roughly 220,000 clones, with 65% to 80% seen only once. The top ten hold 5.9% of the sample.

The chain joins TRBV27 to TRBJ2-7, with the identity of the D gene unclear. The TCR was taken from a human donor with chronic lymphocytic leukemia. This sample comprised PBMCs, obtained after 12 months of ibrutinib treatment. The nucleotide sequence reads TGTGCCAGCAGTTTACGCGGTCCCCTCTCCTACGAGCAGTACTTC. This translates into CASSLRGPLSYEQYF.